Reported below is one TCR beta chain. As originally analysed: Amplification from reference gene primers served as the basis for estimated nucleated cell counts. Here immunoSEQ multiplex PCR was the method, and the copy in TCRdb shows in-frame clones only, minus some. The V and J calls and clone size come from that table; D and trimming were worked out from the DNA. This sample carries about 62,000 clones, more than 80% of them seen once, and the ten largest clones take about a sixth. The data originate from a study of blood T cell repertoires in COVID-19. Across the whole study: Sites in the United States, Italy and Spain provided acute and convalescent COVID-19 samples.

Looked up from germline, CDR1 is SGHTA and CDR2 is FQGNSA. Germline trimming cut 3 bases from V and 4 bases from J; bases unmatched to any gene: 6. This CDR3 has 17 amino acids. The receptor comes from a woman in her sixties or seventies with COVID-19, enrolled during active disease. The rearrangement links TRBV7-2 to TRBJ2-7, with 16 bases identical to TRBD2. The specimen was peripheral blood. CDR3 coding DNA: TGTGCCAGCAGCTTCGCCGGGACTAGCGGGAGGGGGTACGAGCAGTACTTC. Amino acids: CASSFAGTSGRGYEQYF.